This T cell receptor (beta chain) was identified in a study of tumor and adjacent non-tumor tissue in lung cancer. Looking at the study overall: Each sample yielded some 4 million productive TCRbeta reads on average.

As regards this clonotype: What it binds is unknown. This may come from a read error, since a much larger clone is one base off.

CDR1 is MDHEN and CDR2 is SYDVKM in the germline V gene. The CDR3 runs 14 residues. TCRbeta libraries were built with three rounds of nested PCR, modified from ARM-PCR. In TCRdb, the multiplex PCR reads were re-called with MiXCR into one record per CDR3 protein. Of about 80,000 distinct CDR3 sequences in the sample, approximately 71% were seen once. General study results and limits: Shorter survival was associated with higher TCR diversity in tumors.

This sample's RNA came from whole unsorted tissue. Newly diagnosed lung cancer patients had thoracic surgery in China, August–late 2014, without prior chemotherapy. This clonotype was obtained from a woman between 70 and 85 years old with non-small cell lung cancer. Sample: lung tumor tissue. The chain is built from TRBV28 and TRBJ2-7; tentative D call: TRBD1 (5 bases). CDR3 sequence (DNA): TGTGCCAGCAGTTTCATACAGGCATCCTACGAGCAGCACTTC. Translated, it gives CASSFIQASYEQHF.